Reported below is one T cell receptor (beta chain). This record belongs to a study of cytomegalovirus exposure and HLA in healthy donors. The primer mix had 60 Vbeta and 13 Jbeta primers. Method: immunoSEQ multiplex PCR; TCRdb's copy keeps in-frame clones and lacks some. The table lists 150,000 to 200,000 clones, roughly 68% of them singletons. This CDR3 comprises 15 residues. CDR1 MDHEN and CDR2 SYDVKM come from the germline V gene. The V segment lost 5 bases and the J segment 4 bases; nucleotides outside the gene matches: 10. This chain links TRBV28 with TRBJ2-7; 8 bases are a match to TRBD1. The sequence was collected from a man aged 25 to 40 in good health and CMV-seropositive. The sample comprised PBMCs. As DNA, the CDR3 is TGTGCCAGCAGTACTACCGGACAGGGATGGTACGAGCAGTACTTC. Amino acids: CASSTTGQGWYEQYF.